What follows describes a single TCR beta chain. Its matching antigen is unknown. The CDR3 sequence is 14 residues long. CDR1 is SGHRS, CDR2 YFSETQ, per germline. Trimming removed 4 bases from V and 3 bases from J, with 13 bases in between. This sample is part of a study of vaccination effects on CD4 cells after COVID-19. Only in-frame clones appear in the TCRdb table, and some are missing; sequencing was by immunoSEQ multiplex PCR. This sample yields about 40,000 clones, of which around two thirds are seen a single time; less than 9.5% belongs to the top ten. After around 10 days in culture, the CD4+ T cells were isolated. Two-dose BNT162b2 or mRNA-1273 vaccination was given to participants.

The material sequenced was CD4+ T cells from PBMCs cultured without peptide, taken after COVID-19 vaccination. The chain links TRBV5-1 to TRBJ1-1, with a possible D match to TRBD1 (6 bases). The TCR was taken from a human donor who received a COVID-19 vaccine. The CDR3 DNA sequence: TGCGCCAGCAGCCTGATGGACAGACACACTGAAGCTTTCTTT. Translation: CASSLMDRHTEAFF.